The 28 T cell receptor beta chains below all came from one sample that was sequenced in a study of cytomegalovirus exposure and HLA in healthy donors. PCR was performed using 60 Vbeta and 13 Jbeta primers. Clones were sequenced by immunoSEQ multiplex PCR, and TCRdb holds only the in-frame ones, with some missing. The sample yields over 65,000 clones, around 72% seen once. The sample taken for sequencing was PBMCs. These receptors all stem from a woman in her twenties or thirties in good health and CMV-seropositive.

With respect to this clone: One junction end does not reproduce the germline sequence, and a read error may be involved. CDR3 sequence reads: CASSSSGTLYTRELFF. For the CDR3, the DNA is TGTGCCAGCAGTTCCTCCGGGACTCTATACACCAGGGAGCTGTTTTTT. The chain links TRBV6-5 to TRBJ2-2; D might be TRBD2 (6 bases). In germline, CDR1 is MNHEY, CDR2 SVGAGI. The CDR3 runs to 16 residues.

This clone was recorded only once. The chain uses TRBV28 and TRBJ1-1; no definite D call. The CDR3 consists of 12 residues. Germline V gene lookup returns CDR1 MDHEN and CDR2 SYDVKM. V lost 2 bases, J lost 9 bases, and 10 bases lay in between. The CDR3 DNA follows: TGTGCCAGCAGTTTAACAACCTCCCAAGCTTTCTTT. This translates into CASSLTTSQAFF.

This clone was counted a single time. The chain combines TRBV5-6 with TRBJ1-2, with 8 nucleotides matching TRBD1. This CDR3 spans 15 amino acids. The germline V gene has CDR1 SGHDT and CDR2 YYEEEE. Trimming removed 4 bases from V and 3 bases from J; junction bases left unmatched: 8. CDR3 bases: TGTGCCAGCAGCACAGGGACAGGAGGTTACTATGGCTACACCTTC. It yields the protein CASSTGTGGYYGYTF.

The CDR3 region is CASSSGGTYEQYF. The CDR3 DNA follows: TGTGCCAGCAGTTCAGGGGGTACCTACGAGCAGTACTTC. The chain has TRBV28 and TRBJ2-7, with 7 bases that match TRBD1. Per the germline V gene, CDR1 is MDHEN and CDR2 is SYDVKM. CDR3 length: 13 amino acids. V dropped 4 bases and J dropped 2; count of bases not matched to a gene: 2.

The J gene is TRBJ2-3, the V gene TRBV28; D is perhaps TRBD2 (6 bases). This CDR3 comprises 17 residues. Germline CDR1 and CDR2: MDHEN and SYDVKM. The V end was cut by 1 base, the J end by 2 bases, with 16 bases between. As DNA, the CDR3 is TGTGCCAGCAGTTTATCATCTTTGGGCGGGACCACAGATACGCAGTATTTT. Translating gives CASSLSSLGGTTDTQYF.

In this sample, this clone turned up a few times. The CDR3 protein is CASSEGGGNSPLHF. CDR3 coding DNA: TGTGCCAGCAGTGAAGGGGGGGGGAATTCACCCCTCCACTTT. The rearrangement links TRBV2 to TRBJ1-6; possible D gene TRBD1, 5 bases. Between the trimmed V and J ends, which lost 1 base and 7 bases, there was a span of 8 bases. The CDR3 totals 14 residues. Germline assignment: CDR1 SNHLY and CDR2 FYNNEI. The full variable domain, completed using reference TRBV2 and TRBJ1-6, is EPEVTQTPSHQVTQMGQEVILRCVPISNHLYFYWYRQILGQKVEFLVSFYNNEISEKSEIFDDQFSVERPDGSNFTLKIRSTKLEDSAMYFCASSEGGGNSPLHFGNGTRLTVT.

V gene TRBV21-1 combines with J gene TRBJ2-1; TRBD2, the table's D call, was not compared with the DNA. TRBV21-1 is classified as a pseudogene. This CDR3 is built from 16 residues. DNA for the CDR3: TGTGCCAGCAGCAAAGTTTTGTGGAGCTCCTACAATGAGCAGTTCTTC. Translated, it gives CASSKVLWSSYNEQFF.

The chain recombines TRBV4-2 with TRBJ1-2, with TRBD1 as a possible D gene (6 bases). From germline, CDR1 is LGHNA and CDR2 YNFKEQ. The V and J ends lost 0 bases and 8 bases respectively, with 13 bases between them. The CDR3 spans 14 residues. The CDR3 DNA sequence: TGTGCCAGCAGCCAAGATTCAGGGACAAGCGGCTACACCTTC. As protein: CASSQDSGTSGYTF.

V and J are TRBV7-2 and TRBJ2-3, with 12 bases lining up with TRBD2. The length of the CDR3 is 16 residues. V was clipped by 1 base and J by 4 bases; unmatched bases: 3. Germline CDR1 is SGHTA and CDR2 is FQGNSA. The CDR3 DNA follows: TGTGCCAGCAGCTTAGGACTAGCGGGAGAGGCAGATACGCAGTATTTT. Encoded protein: CASSLGLAGEADTQYF.

This sequence joins TRBV29-1 and TRBJ2-2, with 9 bases that match TRBD2. CDR3 length: 17 amino acids. V trimming: 0 bases; J trimming: 0 bases; junction bases outside the gene matches: 5. Germline values: CDR1 SQVTM, CDR2 ANQGSEA. The CDR3 is CSVEDKLAGTNTGELFF. DNA of the CDR3: TGCAGCGTTGAAGATAAACTAGCGGGTACGAACACCGGGGAGCTGTTTTTT.

V is TRBV9 and J is TRBJ2-1, with 7 bases lining up with TRBD2. Germline assignment: CDR1 SGDLS and CDR2 YYNGEE. CDR3 length equals 16 residues. V lost 0 bases and J lost 1; bases outside the gene matches: 4. CDR3 sequence reads: CASSVGLGGSYNEQFF. CDR3 coding DNA: TGTGCCAGCAGCGTAGGTCTGGGAGGGTCCTACAATGAGCAGTTCTTC.

This chain connects TRBV29-1 to TRBJ2-7, with 8 bases fitting TRBD2. Germline V gene data show CDR1 as SQVTM and CDR2 as ANQGSEA. The CDR3 totals 12 residues. V lost 4 bases and J lost 5; bases outside the gene matches: 4. In DNA form, the CDR3 reads TGCAGCGTTGGGCGGGGGGCTAACGAGCAGTACTTC. Protein: CSVGRGANEQYF.

This clone showed up just a few times. The chain is built from TRBV6-5 and TRBJ1-2; D might be TRBD1 (5 bases). Germline loops: CDR1 MNHEY, CDR2 SVGAGI. V dropped 5 bases and J dropped 7 bases, with 11 bases sitting between them. The CDR3 is 12 amino acids. CDR3 loop: CASSAQGGGYTF. The CDR3 coding sequence is TGTGCCAGCAGTGCGCAGGGAGGTGGCTACACCTTC.

The chain combines TRBV28 with TRBJ1-1, with a possible D match to TRBD1 (5 bases). The V end lost 2 bases, the J end lost 5 bases, and 9 bases lay between the germline ends. Per the germline V gene, CDR1 is MDHEN and CDR2 is SYDVKM. CDR3 size: 13 residues. In nucleotides, the CDR3 is TGTGCCAGCAGTTTACCAGGGCGAACTGAAGCTTTCTTT. Protein product: CASSLPGRTEAFF. Combining the CDR3 with reference TRBV28 and TRBJ1-1 gives the whole variable domain DVKVTQSSRYLVKRTGEKVFLECVQDMDHENMFWYRQDPGLGLRLIYFSYDVKMKEKGDIPEGYSVSREKKERFSLILESASTNQTSMYLCASSLPGRTEAFFGQGTRLTVV.

This chain connects TRBV9 to TRBJ2-3; 10 nucleotides line up with TRBD2. Germline V CDR1 and CDR2: SGDLS, YYNGEE. The CDR3 contains 15 residues. Losses at the gene ends were 4 bases for V and 5 bases for J; bases not matched to a gene: 7. The DNA of the CDR3 is TGTGCCAGCAGCATGGGACTAGCGCATGGAGATACGCAGTATTTT. Its translation is CASSMGLAHGDTQYF.

V gene TRBV10-3 combines with J gene TRBJ2-6, with TRBD1 as a possible D gene (5 bases). CDR3 size: 18 residues. Germline V lookup: CDR1 ENHRY, CDR2 SYGVKD. Trimming cost V 0 bases and J 4 bases, with 16 bases left between them. CDR3 DNA: TGTGCCATCAGTGAGTCGCCACTCAGGGCGTTGGGGGCCAACGTCCTGACTTTC. This translates into CAISESPLRALGANVLTF.

V and J are TRBV29-1 and TRBJ1-2; the match to TRBD1 covers 9 bases. The CDR3 runs 12 residues. V lost 4 bases, J lost 6 bases, and 3 bases stayed unmatched. Germline-derived CDR1 and CDR2 are SQVTM and ANQGSEA. CDR3 in DNA: TGCAGCGTTGGGGACAGGGCTAATGGCTACACCTTC. This codes for CSVGDRANGYTF.

The chain links TRBV6-1 to TRBJ2-4, with TRBD2 as a possible D gene (6 bases). Germline-derived CDR1 and CDR2 are MNHNS and SASEGT. Deletions cut 7 bases from V and 2 bases from J, with 12 bases between. The CDR3 loop spans 14 amino acids. This chain's CDR3 is CASKEGPTKNIQYF. The CDR3 nucleotides read TGTGCCAGCAAGGAGGGGCCAACCAAAAACATTCAGTACTTC.

This clone showed up many times. The V gene is TRBV6-5, the J gene TRBJ2-7; 14 bases are a match to TRBD2. The CDR3 runs to 14 residues. Germline V gene data show CDR1 as MNHEY and CDR2 as SVGAGI. The junction had 4 bases not matched to a gene; V was cut back by 6 bases and J by 6 bases. The CDR3 DNA follows: TGTGCCAGCAGGACGGGACTAGCGGGAGCCGAGCAGTACTTC. Amino acid sequence: CASRTGLAGAEQYF.

The rearrangement links TRBV28 to TRBJ1-4, with D perhaps TRBD1 (6 bases). V was shortened by 2 bases and J by 8 bases, with 15 bases between the two germline ends. Germline V gene sequence: CDR1 MDHEN, CDR2 SYDVKM. CDR3 length equals 15 residues. The CDR3 here is CASSLLLGAREKLFF. CDR3 bases: TGTGCCAGCAGTTTACTTCTGGGGGCCAGGGAAAAACTGTTTTTT.

This chain links TRBV30 with TRBJ2-4; TRBD1 might be the D (5 bases). The germline gives CDR1 GTSNPN, CDR2 SVGIG (reference sequence). V was clipped by 1 base and J by 9 bases, with 10 bases between them. The CDR3 runs to 12 residues. The CDR3 loop reads CAWSEGYGIQYF. The CDR3, as DNA: TGTGCCTGGAGTGAGGGGTACGGCATTCAGTACTTC.

The chain combines TRBV13 with TRBJ2-4; perhaps TRBD2 as D (5 bases). The V end was cut by 5 bases, the J end by 0 bases, with 14 bases between. This CDR3 is built from 16 residues. Germline CDR1 and CDR2: PRHDT and FYEKMQ (reference sequence). The CDR3 DNA sequence: TGTGCCAGCAGCCTATGGCTCCGGGGAGCCAAAAACATTCAGTACTTC. It codes for CASSLWLRGAKNIQYF. The full variable domain, its missing parts supplied by reference TRBV13 and TRBJ2-4, is AAGVIQSPRHLIKEKRETATLKCYPIPRHDTVYWYQQGPGQDPQFLISFYEKMQSDKGSIPDRFSAQQFSDYHSELNMSSLELGDSALYFCASSLWLRGAKNIQYFGAGTRLSVL.

This clone has a single count. In nucleotides, the CDR3 is TGTGCCAGCAGCTATCAGACAGGAGGAAACAATGAGCAGTTCTTC. Its translation is CASSYQTGGNNEQFF. J is TRBJ2-1 and V is TRBV7-9, with D possibly being TRBD1 (6 bases). The V gene's germline CDR1 is SEHNR and CDR2 FQNEAQ (reference sequence). V was trimmed by 4 bases and J by 5 bases, leaving 15 bases between them. The CDR3 is made up of 15 amino acids.

This clone was counted a few times. V gene TRBV7-2 combines with J gene TRBJ1-1; 9 bases fit TRBD1. The ends lost 4 bases at V and 6 bases at J; junction bases unmatched: 9. The germline V gene encodes CDR1 SGHTA and CDR2 FQGNSA. The CDR3 is made up of 15 amino acids. CDR3 coding DNA: TGTGCCAGCAGCTACGGACAGGGGTGGGGTGCTGAAGCTTTCTTT. Encoded protein: CASSYGQGWGAEAFF.

The chain uses TRBV28 and TRBJ1-6; D perhaps matches TRBD1 (6 bases). CDR3 length equals 13 residues. From germline, CDR1 is MDHEN and CDR2 SYDVKM. Trimming took 5 bases from V and 10 from J, leaving 12 bases between them. CDR3 residues: CASSGTGRSPLHF. The CDR3 nucleotides are TGTGCCAGCAGTGGTACAGGGCGGTCACCCCTCCACTTT.

The chain joins TRBV14 to TRBJ2-7, with 8 bases lining up with TRBD1. The CDR3 is 14 amino acids. CDR1 SGHDN and CDR2 FVKESK come from the germline V gene. The V segment lost 5 bases and the J segment 3 bases; nucleotides outside the gene matches: 6. CDR3 coding DNA: TGTGCCAGCAGCTCTCCGGGACAGGTCTACGAGCAGTACTTC. Its protein product is CASSSPGQVYEQYF.

This chain uses TRBV12-5 with TRBJ2-3, with a weak D call TRBD2 (5 bases). CDR1 is LGHNT and CDR2 is FRNRAP in the germline V gene. The V end was cut by 9 bases, the J end by 1 base, with 11 bases between. This CDR3 has 13 amino acids. The CDR3 nucleotides are TGTGCTAGCCGGGGTTCGGGCACAGATACGCAGTATTTT. Its translation is CASRGSGTDTQYF.

CDR3 amino acids: CASSFEGVANEKLFF. The DNA for the CDR3 is TGCGCCAGCAGCTTCGAGGGGGTCGCTAATGAAAAACTGTTTTTT. J is TRBJ1-4 and V is TRBV5-1; the D gene is possibly TRBD1 (6 bases). V was pared by 2 bases and J by 3 bases, with 11 bases between. Per germline, CDR1 SGHRS and CDR2 YFSETQ. CDR3 size: 15 residues.